A selection of T cell receptor beta chains follows, all from one sample in a study of cytomegalovirus exposure and HLA in healthy donors. Measured with immunoSEQ multiplex PCR; TCRdb has only the in-frame clones, and not every one. The sample's table shows more than 130,000 clones. The sequenced material came from PBMCs. The source is a man between 40 and 49 years old in good health and CMV-seronegative. CDR3s include the opening cysteine and the closing phenylalanine or tryptophan. D genes are given only for firm matches.

15	-	TRBV12-5	TRBJ2-7	CASGLVLGPRYEQCF	TGTGCTAGTGGTTTGGTACTAGGACCTCGCTACGAGCAGTGCTTC
15	TRBD1	TRBV4-1	TRBJ2-7	CASSQEGTGFYEQYF	TGCGCCAGCAGCCAAGAGGGGACAGGGTTCTACGAGCAGTACTTC
13	-	TRBV5-4	TRBJ2-7	CASSLWSNYEQYF	TGTGCCAGCAGCCTGTGGAGCAACTACGAGCAGTACTTC
15	-	TRBV5-4	TRBJ1-1	CASSLDTGRAAEAFF	TGTGCCAGCAGCTTGGACACAGGCAGGGCTGCTGAAGCTTTCTTT
15	-	TRBV4-2	TRBJ1-1	CASSQESGGYTEAFF	TGTGCCAGCAGCCAAGAGAGTGGGGGGTACACTGAAGCTTTCTTT
16	-	TRBV5-1	TRBJ1-2	CASSLGSVRTNYGYTF	TGCGCCAGCAGCTTGGGAAGCGTCAGAACTAACTATGGCTACACCTTC
14	-	TRBV10-3	TRBJ1-2	CAISETGREDGYTF	TGTGCCATCAGTGAGACAGGGCGAGAGGATGGCTACACCTTC
13	-	TRBV7-9	TRBJ1-2	CASSLGQNYGYTF	TGTGCCAGCAGCTTAGGGCAGAACTATGGCTACACCTTC
17	TRBD2	TRBV4-1	TRBJ2-7	CASSQEGLAGGLYEQYF	TGCGCCAGCAGCCAAGAGGGACTAGCGGGGGGGCTTTACGAGCAGTACTTC
13	TRBD2	TRBV2	TRBJ2-4	CASRGGDGNIQYF	TGTGCCAGCAGGGGGGGGGACGGGAACATTCAGTACTTC
16	-	TRBV19	TRBJ2-2	CASSTQYSRTTGELFF	TGTGCCAGTAGTACCCAATACAGTAGAACCACCGGGGAGCTGTTTTTT
13	-	TRBV10-3	TRBJ1-5	CAISADSNQPQHF	TGTGCCATCTCAGCGGATAGCAATCAGCCCCAGCATTTT
18	-	TRBV14	TRBJ1-2	CASSQELSDKGPDYGYTF	TGTGCCAGCAGCCAAGAATTGAGTGATAAGGGGCCAGACTATGGCTACACCTTC
15	TRBD1	TRBV9	TRBJ2-2	CASSPRQGKDGELFF	TGTGCCAGCAGCCCGAGACAGGGGAAAGACGGGGAGCTGTTTTTT
15	TRBD2	TRBV10-3	TRBJ2-1	CAISLKRGALNEQFF	TGTGCCATCAGTTTGAAGCGGGGGGCCCTAAATGAGCAGTTCTTC
15	TRBD1	TRBV27	TRBJ1-1	CASSKDRGRSTEAFF	TGTGCCAGCAGCAAGGACAGGGGGCGTAGCACTGAAGCTTTCTTT
13	TRBD1	TRBV7-3	TRBJ2-5	CASSRGTGETQYF	TGTGCCAGCAGCCGCGGGACAGGGGAGACCCAGTACTTC
15	-	TRBV2	TRBJ1-1	CASSPLDSMNTEAFF	TGTGCCAGCAGTCCTCTCGACAGCATGAACACTGAAGCTTTCTTT
15	-	TRBV11-2	TRBJ2-6	CASSLGQSGANVLTF	TGTGCCAGCAGCCTCGGACAGTCAGGGGCCAACGTCCTGACTTTC
15	TRBD2	TRBV4-3	TRBJ2-1	CASSQDRRGGDEQFF	TGCGCCAGCAGCCAAGATAGACGGGGGGGCGATGAGCAGTTCTTC
15	TRBD2	TRBV5-1	TRBJ2-3	CASSLVAGDTDTQYF	TGCGCCAGCAGCTTGGTAGCGGGGGACACAGATACGCAGTATTTT
13	TRBD1	TRBV5-5	TRBJ1-2	CASSTGQGYGYTF	TGTGCCAGCAGCACCGGACAGGGGTATGGCTACACCTTC
14	-	TRBV7-2	TRBJ2-7	CASSTGSGSYEQYF	TGTGCCAGCTCCACAGGATCGGGCTCGTACGAGCAGTACTTC
15	TRBD2	TRBV9	TRBJ2-7	CASSSRTSGVHEQYF	TGTGCCAGCAGCTCCCGAACTAGCGGGGTCCACGAGCAGTACTTC